This is a list of T cell receptor beta chains from one sample in a study of identifying expanded T cells in peripheral blood. Here immunoSEQ multiplex PCR was the method, and the copy in TCRdb shows in-frame clones only, minus some. The data contain 95,000 to 100,000 clones, around 88% of them singletons. The material sequenced was blood. The receptors were sampled from a person aged 18 to 70 in good health. Each CDR3 is given with its conserved first and last residue. D genes are given only for firm matches. Clone size is stated in some rows and not others, as once, few, many or a class when expanded.

v_gene	abundance	j_gene	d_gene	len	CDR3nt	CDR3aa
TRBV10-1	NA	TRBJ2-5	TRBD2	15	TGCGCCAGCAGTGTTGGGCGGGGGGCCGGAGAGACCCAGTACTTC	CASSVGRGAGETQYF
TRBV27	NA	TRBJ2-1	TRBD2	18	TGTGCCAGCAGTTTAGGATTTGGCGGGGGGTACCCTTACAATGAGCAGTTCTTC	CASSLGFGGGYPYNEQFF
TRBV7-8	NA	TRBJ2-7	TRBD1	15	TGTGCCAGCAGCATCTCCAGGGGGCCCACCTACGAGCAGTACTTC	CASSISRGPTYEQYF
TRBV5-4	NA	TRBJ1-5	NA	14	TGTGCCAGCAGCTTTATGCCAAGCAATCAGCCCCAGCATTTT	CASSFMPSNQPQHF
TRBV7-2	NA	TRBJ2-7	TRBD2	15	TGTGCCAGCAGCCAGCTAGCGGGTCAAGACTACGAGCAGTACTTC	CASSQLAGQDYEQYF
TRBV18	NA	TRBJ2-6	NA	18	TGTGCCAGCTCACCGATAGGGCGGTGGCTCTCTGGGGCCAACGTCCTGACTTTC	CASSPIGRWLSGANVLTF
TRBV2	NA	TRBJ1-1	TRBD1	14	TGTGCCAGCAGGGGACAGGGTGTGTACACTGAAGCTTTCTTT	CASRGQGVYTEAFF
TRBV7-9	NA	TRBJ2-1	NA	18	TGTGCCAGCAGCTCCCCCATGGGGCAGGAGTACTCCTACAATGAGCAGTTCTTC	CASSSPMGQEYSYNEQFF
TRBV7-2	NA	TRBJ1-1	TRBD1	14	TGTGCCAGCAGCGAGGGACAGGGACTTGGGGAAGCTTTCTTT	CASSEGQGLGEAFF
TRBV19	NA	TRBJ1-2	TRBD1	15	TGTGCCAGTAGTTCAGACAGGGGAAAGCTCTATGGCTACACCTTC	CASSSDRGKLYGYTF
TRBV28	NA	TRBJ2-7	TRBD2	15	TGTGCCAGCAGTCCCGGGACTAGCGGAGCCTACGAGCAGTACTTC	CASSPGTSGAYEQYF
TRBV5-8	NA	TRBJ1-2	NA	15	TGTGCCAGCAGCTTGGATGCAGGAGGTAACTATGGCTACACCTTC	CASSLDAGGNYGYTF
TRBV10-1	few	TRBJ1-6	NA	12	TGCGCCAGCAGTGACGGTAATTCACCCCTCCACTTT	CASSDGNSPLHF
TRBV29-1	NA	TRBJ2-5	NA	13	TGCAGCGTTGCCAGGGGCAATAAAGAGACCCAGTACTTC	CSVARGNKETQYF
TRBV7-9	few	TRBJ1-1	NA	15	TGTGCCAGCAGCTTGTTGGGGGGGAGGAACACTGAAGCTTTCTTT	CASSLLGGRNTEAFF
TRBV5-4	few	TRBJ1-2	NA	12	TGTGCCAGCAGCGCCGGGAACTATGGCTACACCTTC	CASSAGNYGYTF
TRBV4-1	NA	TRBJ2-7	TRBD1	16	TGCGCCAGCAGCCGCCAAACCGGGACAGGAGCCTACGAGCAGTACTTC	CASSRQTGTGAYEQYF
TRBV2	NA	TRBJ2-3	NA	14	TGTGCCAGCGGTTCCGGGGGCCGGGGAAATACGCAGTATTTT	CASGSGGRGNTQYF
TRBV10-1	NA	TRBJ2-7	NA	14	TGCGCCAGCAGTGACAGCGATAGCTCCTACGAGCAGTACTTC	CASSDSDSSYEQYF
TRBV6-1	NA	TRBJ2-1	NA	15	TGTGCCAGCACTGAACTCGGGTTTTCGTACGAGGAGCAGTTCTTC	CASTELGFSYEEQFF
TRBV13	NA	TRBJ2-5	NA	14	TGTGCCAGCAGCCCGCCGAGGGGACAAGAGACCCAGTACTTC	CASSPPRGQETQYF
TRBV19	NA	TRBJ1-1	NA	16	TGTGCCAGTAGTATGAGACGGGGGAGGGTAGGCACTGAAGCTTTCTTT	CASSMRRGRVGTEAFF
TRBV6-1	few	TRBJ2-7	NA	14	TGTGCCAGCAGTGCGGACAGCCTAAGCTACGAGCAGTACTTC	CASSADSLSYEQYF
TRBV27	few	TRBJ1-5	NA	13	TGTGCCAGCAGTTCCCCCGGGAATCAGCCCCAGCATTTT	CASSSPGNQPQHF
TRBV6-6	NA	TRBJ2-7	NA	14	TGTGCCAGCACCGCTAGAGTTGGGGGCCACGAGCAGTACTTC	CASTARVGGHEQYF
TRBV5-4	once	TRBJ2-7	TRBD1	15	TGTGCCAGCAGCCCCGGGGACAGGGAAACCTACGAGCAGTACTTC	CASSPGDRETYEQYF
TRBV15	hyperexpanded	TRBJ1-5	NA	12	TGTGCCACCAGCAGCATCAATCAGCCCCAGCATTTT	CATSSINQPQHF
TRBV7-8	NA	TRBJ2-2	NA	16	TGTGCCAGCAGCTTAGAGCCTCGGCCAAACACCGGGGAGCTGTTTTTT	CASSLEPRPNTGELFF
TRBV10-1	NA	TRBJ1-6	NA	18	TGCGCCAGCAGTGCATCCCATTCGGGCAGGGACTATAATTCACCCCTCCACTTT	CASSASHSGRDYNSPLHF
TRBV15	NA	TRBJ1-4	TRBD1	17	TGTGCCACCTCCCGGACAGGGCTCTTAGGGGCTAATGAAAAACTGTTTTTT	CATSRTGLLGANEKLFF
TRBV11-2	few	TRBJ1-3	NA	13	TGTGCCAGCAGACCAGGGGCTGGCAACACCATATATTTT	CASRPGAGNTIYF
TRBV7-9	NA	TRBJ1-5	NA	15	TGTGCCAGCAGCGGGGACGAGTTAGGCAGGCAGCCCCAGCATTTT	CASSGDELGRQPQHF
TRBV25-1	NA	TRBJ2-6	NA	15	TGTGCCAGCAGTGAATTCTGGGCTGGGGCCAACGTCCTGACTTTC	CASSEFWAGANVLTF
TRBV6-5	NA	TRBJ1-2	TRBD1	14	TGTGCCAGCAGCCTCGGACAGGCCCCGTATGGCTACACCTTC	CASSLGQAPYGYTF
TRBV6-5	NA	TRBJ1-2	TRBD1	14	TGTGCCAGCAGACCAGGGGGGAGCCTTTCTGGCTACACCTTC	CASRPGGSLSGYTF
TRBV5-1	once	TRBJ1-1	NA	14	TGCGCCAGCAGCTTGGGTGCGGGTAACACTGAAGCTTTCTTT	CASSLGAGNTEAFF
TRBV5-6	NA	TRBJ2-3	NA	15	TGTGCCAGCAGCTTGGGCCTCGGGCCGGGGGATACGCAGTATTTT	CASSLGLGPGDTQYF
TRBV19	NA	TRBJ1-5	TRBD1	15	TGTGCCAGTAGTCTTAGGACAGGGGGCCAGGGTCCCCAGCATTTT	CASSLRTGGQGPQHF
TRBV29-1	few	TRBJ1-3	NA	13	TGCAGCGGGGCAGGGTCGGGCGGAAACACCATATATTTT	CSGAGSGGNTIYF
TRBV6-5	NA	TRBJ1-1	NA	15	TGTGCCAGCAGTGGCAGGGAGGGGATGAACACTGAAGCTTTCTTT	CASSGREGMNTEAFF
TRBV7-9	few	TRBJ1-2	NA	13	TGTGCCAGCAGCCCCGGGACGGTCTATGGCTACACCTTC	CASSPGTVYGYTF
TRBV7-9	NA	TRBJ1-2	TRBD1	13	TGTGCCAGCAGCGCAGGGGGTAGCTATGGCTACACCTTC	CASSAGGSYGYTF
TRBV30	NA	TRBJ1-5	NA	13	TGTGCCTGGACGGACAGTAGCAATCAGCCCCAGCATTTT	CAWTDSSNQPQHF
TRBV7-2	few	TRBJ2-2	NA	16	TGTGCCAGCAGCTTAAACCAGGGGGGATTAACCGGGGAGCTGTTTTTT	CASSLNQGGLTGELFF
TRBV27	NA	TRBJ2-7	TRBD1	15	TGTGCCAGCAGAGGACAGGGGGCAGTCACCTACGAGCAGTACTTC	CASRGQGAVTYEQYF
TRBV4-2	NA	TRBJ1-3	NA	14	TGTGCCAGCAGCCAACGTGCAGCCGGAAACACCATATATTTT	CASSQRAAGNTIYF
TRBV28	NA	TRBJ1-6	NA	12	TGTGCCAGCAGTCAGGGAAGCCCACCCCTCCACTTT	CASSQGSPPLHF
TRBV6-5	once	TRBJ1-6	TRBD1	15	TGTGCCAGCAGCAGCCGGAACAGGGGGGACTCACCCCTCCACTTT	CASSSRNRGDSPLHF
TRBV18	NA	TRBJ2-1	TRBD2	16	TGTGCCAGCTCAGCTCGACTAGCGGGGGGCGACGGATTGCAGTTCTTC	CASSARLAGGDGLQFF
TRBV4-2	NA	TRBJ2-3	NA	15	TGTGCCAGCAGCCAGGCCCAGGGCCGAACAGATACGCAGTATTTT	CASSQAQGRTDTQYF
TRBV4-2	NA	TRBJ1-3	NA	15	TGTGCCAGCAGCCAAGATACCGGGCGGGGGTACACCATATATTTT	CASSQDTGRGYTIYF
TRBV6-5	once	TRBJ1-5	NA	15	TGTGCCAGCAGTTACCGAGGGGATAGCAATCAGCCCCAGCATTTT	CASSYRGDSNQPQHF
TRBV9	NA	TRBJ1-1	NA	17	TGTGCCAGCAGCGTAGGCGCGGGAGGGGGTTGGAACACTGAAGCTTTCTTT	CASSVGAGGGWNTEAFF
TRBV7-2	NA	TRBJ2-5	TRBD2	15	TGTGCCAGCAGCTTTCAAGCGGGGGGTGGGGAGACCCAGTACTTC	CASSFQAGGGETQYF
TRBV4-2	NA	TRBJ1-1	TRBD1	17	TGTGCCAGCAGCCAAGCCAACAGGGGGGGCATGAACACTGAAGCTTTCTTT	CASSQANRGGMNTEAFF